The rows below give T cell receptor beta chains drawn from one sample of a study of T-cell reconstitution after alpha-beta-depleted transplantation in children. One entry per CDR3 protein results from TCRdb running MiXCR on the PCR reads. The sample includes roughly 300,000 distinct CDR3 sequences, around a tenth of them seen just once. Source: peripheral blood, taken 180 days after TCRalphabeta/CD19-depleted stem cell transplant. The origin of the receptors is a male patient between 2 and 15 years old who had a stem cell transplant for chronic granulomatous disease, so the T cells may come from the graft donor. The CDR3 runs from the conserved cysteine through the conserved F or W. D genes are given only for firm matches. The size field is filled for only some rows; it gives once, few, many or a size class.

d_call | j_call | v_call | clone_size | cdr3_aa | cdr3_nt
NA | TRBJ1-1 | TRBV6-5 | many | CASSYSTVNTEAFF | TGTGCCAGCAGTTACTCCACAGTGAACACTGAAGCTTTCTTT
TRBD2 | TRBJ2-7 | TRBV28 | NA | CASSTNSGSSYEQYF | TGTGCCAGCAGTACAAATAGCGGGAGCTCCTACGAGCAGTACTTC
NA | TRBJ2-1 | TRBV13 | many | CASSRPRARGYNEQFF | TGTGCCAGCAGCCGTCCCCGGGCCCGTGGCTACAATGAGCAGTTCTTC
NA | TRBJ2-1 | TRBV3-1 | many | CATCQDPQGRHEQFF | TGTGCCACCTGCCAAGATCCCCAGGGTCGTCATGAGCAGTTCTTC
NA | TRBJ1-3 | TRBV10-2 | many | CASSGTPGGENTIYF | TGCGCCAGCAGCGGGACCCCGGGAGGTGAAAACACCATATATTTT
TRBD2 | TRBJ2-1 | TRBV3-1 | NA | CASSQFAGGPNNEQFF | TGTGCCAGCAGCCAATTTGCGGGGGGGCCCAACAATGAGCAGTTCTTC
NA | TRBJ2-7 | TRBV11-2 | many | CASSSTTRLEQYF | TGTGCCAGCAGCTCGACGACCCGATTGGAGCAGTACTTC
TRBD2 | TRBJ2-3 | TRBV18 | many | CASSPGLAEDVTDTQYF | TGTGCCAGCTCACCTGGACTAGCGGAGGACGTCACAGATACGCAGTATTTT
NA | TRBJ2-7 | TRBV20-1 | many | CSARDRLKTYEQYF | TGCAGTGCTAGAGACCGGTTGAAGACCTACGAGCAGTACTTC
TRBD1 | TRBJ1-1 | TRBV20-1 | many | CSARDPKGTGQAFF | TGCAGTGCTAGAGATCCTAAGGGGACAGGGCAAGCTTTCTTT
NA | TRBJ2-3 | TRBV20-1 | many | CSARTSLADTQYF | TGCAGTGCTAGGACTAGTTTGGCAGATACGCAGTATTTT
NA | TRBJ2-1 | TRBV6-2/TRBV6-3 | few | CASRSGGGINEQFF | TGTGCCAGCAGATCCGGAGGGGGGATCAATGAGCAGTTCTTC
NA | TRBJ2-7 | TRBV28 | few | CASSPRMVRRNNVTSYEQYF | TGTGCCAGCAGCCCTAGGATGGTTAGACGAAATAACGTGACGTCCTACGAGCAGTACTTC
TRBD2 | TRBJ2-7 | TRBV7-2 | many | CASSLSGGTSNIYEQYF | TGTGCCAGCAGCCTGTCCGGGGGGACCTCGAACATCTACGAGCAGTACTTC
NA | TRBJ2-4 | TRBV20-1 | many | CSASRWAAKNIQYF | TGCAGTGCTAGTCGGTGGGCAGCCAAAAACATTCAGTACTTC
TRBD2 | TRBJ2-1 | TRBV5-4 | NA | CASSLRKGPGLAGGNEQFF | TGTGCCAGCAGCTTGAGAAAGGGGCCGGGACTAGCGGGAGGCAATGAGCAGTTCTTC
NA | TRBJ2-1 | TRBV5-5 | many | CASSVLKGGVYNEQFF | TGTGCCAGCAGCGTACTGAAGGGGGGGGTCTACAATGAGCAGTTCTTC
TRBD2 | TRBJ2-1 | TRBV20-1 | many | CSAYSRGTSNEQFF | TGCAGTGCGTACTCCCGCGGGACTAGCAATGAGCAGTTCTTC
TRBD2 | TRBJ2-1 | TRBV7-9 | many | CASSLVAGQEGEQFF | TGTGCCAGCAGCTTAGTAGCGGGACAAGAGGGTGAGCAGTTCTTC
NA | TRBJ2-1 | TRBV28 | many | CASSSQFNYNEQFF | TGTGCCAGCAGTTCACAGTTCAACTACAATGAGCAGTTCTTC
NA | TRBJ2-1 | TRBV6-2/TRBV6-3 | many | CASSFSRNEQFF | TGTGCCAGCAGTTTCAGTAGAAATGAGCAGTTCTTC
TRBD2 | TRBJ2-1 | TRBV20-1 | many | CSASDPGTSAYNEQFF | TGCAGTGCTAGTGACCCTGGGACTAGCGCGTACAATGAGCAGTTCTTC
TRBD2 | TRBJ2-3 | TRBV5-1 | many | CASSLDGGGVTDTQYF | TGCGCCAGCAGCTTGGATGGCGGGGGGGTCACAGATACGCAGTATTTT